The present entry profiles one TCR beta chain with its context. The antigen remains undetermined. Method: immunoSEQ multiplex PCR; TCRdb's copy keeps in-frame clones and lacks some. The profile shows 85,000 to 100,000 clones, more than 90% of them singletons. These data belong to a study of T cell responses to AZD1222 COVID-19 vaccine. Study-level results: Regions 160-218 and 743-854 held dominance among vaccine-associated CD4 TCRs, which spanned spike.

This clonotype was obtained from an adult in good health. Sequencing was performed on peripheral blood, taken on day 0 of AZD1222 vaccination.

Here the CDR3 reads CASSQDWKGRETQYF. The CDR3 coding sequence is TGTGCCAGCAGCCAAGATTGGAAGGGGAGAGAGACCCAGTACTTC. The chain uses TRBV14 and TRBJ2-5, with D perhaps given as TRBD1 or TRBD2 (5 bases each). The germline V gene encodes CDR1 SGHDN and CDR2 FVKESK. Deletions cut 0 bases from V and 4 bases from J, with 12 bases between. The CDR3 is 15 amino acids.